This TCR beta chain was obtained from a study of T cells in localized non-small cell lung cancer (dated by TCRdb to 2018 to 2021). Describing the broader study: Comparing tumors with uninvolved tumor-adjacent lungs, the study looked at the T cell repertoires of hundreds of patients with early-stage NSCLC. A mean age of around 69 years was recorded for the NSCLC patients, of whom around 120 were male and some 100 were female. The cohort comprised approximately 240 treatment-naïve NSCLC patients with resected, localized lung tumors. The research as a whole found: Uninvolved tumor-adjacent lung showed the highest T cell clonality, higher than tumor, which suggests more focused antigenic responses in the uninvolved tumor-adjacent lung. Longer overall survival was associated with higher blood T cell density, whereas shorter survival was associated with higher adjacent-lung clonality. Because multi-region tumor sequencing was not performed, intratumor heterogeneity could not be ruled out. Of the top 100 tumor clones, a median of approximately 60 were detected in paired uninvolved adjacent lung; 28 were also among that lung's top 100. Because the study design was exploratory, TCR variables were selected using unadjusted p-values without false-discovery rate correction.

On this clone itself: This receptor's antigen is unknown. Per-nucleotide qualities are absent, and no much larger clonotype sits a single base away.

At diagnosis, peripheral blood, uninvolved tumor-adjacent lung and tumor were collected and were preserved as a mix of fresh-frozen and FFPE material. Blood samples were analyzed as peripheral blood mononuclear cells for TCR repertoire profiling. TCR beta CDR3 regions were sequenced from DNA using the immunoSEQ Assay. Processing in the source paper ran as follows. To compute T cell density, TCR beta template counts were normalized to usable DNA, which was estimated by amplifying housekeeping genes. Richness was estimated using the preseqR package, with extrapolation to 400,000 templates for PBMC samples and to 120,000 templates for tissue samples. Clonality was calculated as one minus Pielou's evenness. To identify tissue-enriched TCRs, differential abundance testing was run on productive amino-acid clonotypes with a minimum total count of 5 and an alpha of 0.1. Repertoire overlap between compartments was quantified with the Jaccard Index and Morisita Overlap Index. GLIPH clustered TCR beta CDR3s with public tetramer-defined viral CDR3s; viral motifs required at least three viral sequences plus V-gene enrichment. Drawn from immuneACCESS, this table holds only the in-frame rearrangements with V and J called that TCRdb kept. Clones are partly lost; checked studies trace under half to an unresolved V gene and leave the rest unexplained. V and J calls and clone size are as listed in that table; D and trimming were resolved from the DNA. This sample gives around 100,000 clones in total; roughly 87% of them show up just once. The biggest ten clones account for roughly 15% of the sample.

This receptor was taken from a man aged 40 to 69 with stage I squamous cell lung carcinoma. The sequencing used peripheral blood, collected before any cancer treatment.

The DNA sequence is as follows: TGTGCCAGCAGTTCCAGGGTCCCCCATGGGAACATTCAGTACTTC. The translation is CASSSRVPHGNIQYF. Here the chain combines TRBV27 and TRBJ2-4, with a weak D call of TRBD1 (5 bases match). Its CDR3 holds 15 amino acids, cysteine through phenylalanine. The DNA shown is the 45-base CDR3, in frame from base 1. Cut back by 4 bases and 7 bases, the V and J ends lie 17 bases apart. CDR1 and CDR2 are read off the germline V gene (reference sequence) as MNHEY and SMNVEV.